The 27 T cell receptor beta chains below come from one sample, sequenced in a study of identical twins. TCRdb recomputed calls from the 5' RACE reads with MiXCR, one row per CDR3 protein. This sample yields some 730,000 distinct CDR3 sequences, of which roughly 18% are seen a single time; less than 15% belongs to the top ten. The sample was also reused in another study, on T cells expressing NK-cell markers.

What was sequenced was PBMCs. The receptors originated from a woman aged 18-29 years in good health.

The V call is TRBV14, the J call TRBJ2-5, with D perhaps assigned TRBD1 or TRBD2 (5 bases each). V shed 7 bases and J shed 4 bases, with 10 bases lying between them. CDR3 length: 12 residues. Germline CDR1 is SGHDN and CDR2 is FVKESK. CDR3 coding DNA: TGTGCCAGCAACCATGGGGGAGAGACCCAGTACTTC. Its translation: CASNHGGETQYF.

This chain joins TRBV6-1 and TRBJ2-7; tentative D call: TRBD2 (6 bases). Trimming cost V 8 bases and J 2 bases, with 16 bases left between them. Germline assignment: CDR1 MNHNS and CDR2 SASEGT. The CDR3 has 14 amino acids. The DNA for the CDR3 is TGTGCCAGCCGGTTTGGCGGGATGGCCTACGAGCAGTACTTC. It is translated as CASRFGGMAYEQYF.

CDR3 nucleotides: TGTGCCAGCAGCTTAAGCTTAGCGCGGACAGATACGCAGTATTTT. Amino acids: CASSLSLARTDTQYF. The chain combines TRBV7-3 with TRBJ2-3; tentative D call: TRBD2 (5 bases). Germline V CDR1 and CDR2: SGHTA, FQGTGA. This CDR3 has 15 amino acids. V gave up 1 base and J gave up 3 bases, with 11 bases separating them.

The V and J genes are TRBV4-3 and TRBJ2-7; no clear D gene. This CDR3 comprises 15 residues. The V end was cut by 0 bases, the J end by 3 bases, with 12 bases between. Germline assignment: CDR1 LGHNA and CDR2 YSLEER. The CDR3 nucleotides are TGCGCCAGCAGCCAAGAATCCGGGCCGATCTACGAGCAGTACTTC. It specifies CASSQESGPIYEQYF.

There are a few counts of this clonotype. This chain connects TRBV24-1 to TRBJ1-2; D perhaps matches TRBD1 (5 bases). Germline loops: CDR1 KGHDR, CDR2 SFDVKD. Trimming took 11 bases from V and 2 from J, leaving 11 bases between them. CDR3 size: 12 residues. CDR3 protein: CAKTGRNYGYTF. As DNA, the CDR3 is TGTGCCAAGACGGGACGGAACTATGGCTACACCTTC.

V gene TRBV29-1 combines with J gene TRBJ1-1; a possible D gene is TRBD1 (5 bases). CDR1 is SQVTM, CDR2 ANQGSEA, per germline. Trimming shortened V by 4 bases and J by 2 bases, and 14 bases separated the two germline ends. This CDR3 spans 14 amino acids. CDR3 sequence (DNA): TGCAGCGTTGTTATAGGGGCGGTAAACACTGAAGCTTTCTTT. Translation gives CSVVIGAVNTEAFF.

The genes are TRBV20-1 and TRBJ1-1; D uncertain. This CDR3 is 11 amino acids long. Trimming left V 5 bases short and J 4 bases short, with 8 bases between. Germline CDR1 is DFQATT and CDR2 is SNEGSKA (reference sequence). The CDR3 sequence: CSAGRLTEAFF. The CDR3 DNA sequence: TGCAGTGCTGGGAGGCTCACTGAAGCTTTCTTT.

This rearrangement joins TRBV7-9 to TRBJ2-3, with D perhaps assigned TRBD1 or TRBD2 (5 bases each). V was trimmed by 5 bases and J by 6 bases, leaving 18 bases between them. Germline loops: CDR1 SEHNR, CDR2 FQNEAQ (reference sequence). The CDR3 is 15 amino acids. The CDR3 DNA follows: TGTGCCAGCAGCCACCGACGGGGCCAAGGGGATACGCAGTATTTT. This encodes CASSHRRGQGDTQYF.

This clonotype has just a few counts. This chain connects TRBV7-2 to TRBJ1-2; no clear D. From germline, CDR1 is SGHTA and CDR2 FQGNSA. CDR3 size: 15 residues. The ends were cut back, 1 base at V and 3 bases at J, with 12 bases in the middle. The DNA of the CDR3 is TGTGCCAGCAGCTTAGACAAGGAGAGAGACTATGGCTACACCTTC. Translated, it gives CASSLDKERDYGYTF.

The CDR3 DNA follows: TGTGCCAGCAGCAAAAAGGGACAGAACACTGAAGCTTTCTTT. Its translation: CASSKKGQNTEAFF. This chain links TRBV7-9 with TRBJ1-1, with a tentative D call TRBD1 (6 bases). Germline assignment: CDR1 SEHNR and CDR2 FQNEAQ (reference sequence). The CDR3 covers 14 residues. V was clipped by 5 bases and J by 1 base, with 11 bases between them.

The chain combines TRBV6-2 or TRBV6-3 with TRBJ1-1; the match to TRBD1 covers 9 bases. This CDR3 is built from 15 residues. The ends lost 3 bases at V and 1 base at J; junction bases unmatched: 3. Germline V lookup: CDR1 MNHEY, CDR2 SVGEGT. DNA for the CDR3: TGTGCCAGCAGTTATCTGGGACAGGGGAACACTGAAGCTTTCTTT. This encodes CASSYLGQGNTEAFF.

The table lists this clonotype with a few counts. The chain carries TRBV20-1 and TRBJ2-5; D uncertain. V shed 5 bases and J shed 1 base, with 11 bases lying between them. CDR3 length: 13 amino acids. Germline loops: CDR1 DFQATT, CDR2 SNEGSKA (reference sequence). The CDR3 region is CSAADHVQETQYF. The CDR3 nucleotides read TGCAGTGCTGCGGACCACGTCCAAGAGACCCAGTACTTC.

This chain links TRBV29-1 with TRBJ2-2; D unclear. Trimming removed 4 bases from V and 5 bases from J, with 11 bases in between. Germline assignment: CDR1 SQVTM and CDR2 ANQGSEA. This CDR3 contains 13 residues. CDR3 sequence (DNA): TGCAGCGTTGCTCTCCGATTTACCGGGGAGCTGTTTTTT. Protein: CSVALRFTGELFF.

This clonotype has a handful of counts. The V call is TRBV7-9, the J call TRBJ2-1, with 10 positions matching TRBD2. V was pared by 5 bases and J by 3 bases, with 7 bases of the junction left unmatched. Germline CDR1 is SEHNR and CDR2 is FQNEAQ (reference sequence). CDR3 length: 16 residues. CDR3 amino acids: CASSPRGLAVYNEQFF. The DNA for the CDR3 is TGTGCCAGCAGCCCCCGAGGACTAGCGGTCTACAATGAGCAGTTCTTC.

CDR3 sequence: CSASSGGIRTEAFF. Written as DNA, the CDR3 is TGCAGTGCCAGTTCAGGGGGCATACGAACTGAAGCTTTCTTT. The chain uses TRBV20-1 and TRBJ1-1; 8 bases align to TRBD1. V lost 6 bases to trimming and J lost 5 bases; unmatched junction nucleotides: 11. The CDR3 totals 14 residues. Germline CDR1 DFQATT, CDR2 SNEGSKA (reference sequence).

The chain couples TRBV12-3 or TRBV12-4 to TRBJ1-2; maybe TRBD1 (6 bases). This CDR3 has 14 amino acids. V dropped 5 bases and J dropped 4 bases, with 14 bases sitting between them. This CDR3 reads CASSLGQSGYGYTF. The CDR3 bases are TGTGCCAGCAGTCTTGGACAGTCGGGCTATGGCTACACCTTC.

The chain is built from TRBV20-1 and TRBJ1-2, with D unresolved. Trimming pared 1 base from V and 4 bases from J, leaving 25 bases between. This CDR3 spans 18 amino acids. Germline V gene lookup returns CDR1 DFQATT and CDR2 SNEGSKA (reference sequence). For the CDR3, the DNA is TGCAGTGCTAGAGCCTGGATAGGTGGGAGCAACAAAGTCTATGGCTACACCTTC. This codes for CSARAWIGGSNKVYGYTF.

The table lists this clonotype with a few counts. This chain links TRBV12-3 or TRBV12-4 with TRBJ2-5; D is undetermined. Trimming pared 4 bases from V and 2 bases from J, leaving 11 bases between. The CDR3 is 14 residues long. The CDR3 DNA reads TGTGCCAGCAGTTGGTGGGGTGGGCAAGAGACCCAGTACTTC. Residues: CASSWWGGQETQYF.

This clonotype was seen many times. This rearrangement joins TRBV12-3 or TRBV12-4 to TRBJ2-2; no firm D call. The CDR3 is 14 amino acids. V shed 6 bases and J shed 5 bases, with 13 bases lying between them. CDR3 loop: CASSLGGSTGELFF. CDR3 DNA: TGTGCCAGCAGCTTGGGCGGATCTACCGGGGAGCTGTTTTTT.

This clonotype has a count of ten or more. V and J are TRBV6-5 and TRBJ2-1, with D possibly matching TRBD2 (6 bases). V lost 4 bases and J 2 bases, leaving 15 bases between the germline ends. CDR1 is MNHEY and CDR2 is SVGAGI in the germline V gene. The CDR3 contains 16 residues. The CDR3: CASSSAGGEPYNEQFF. DNA of the CDR3: TGTGCCAGCAGTTCCGCCGGCGGGGAGCCCTACAATGAGCAGTTCTTC.

This clonotype has more than one count but fewer than ten. The chain is built from TRBV29-1 and TRBJ2-7; 7 bases are shared with TRBD2. CDR3 length equals 13 residues. Unmatched junction bases numbered 5, after V lost 6 bases and J lost 0 bases. CDR1 is SQVTM, CDR2 ANQGSEA, per germline. The CDR3 sequence: CSVLAGPSYEQYF. The CDR3 DNA reads as TGCAGCGTGTTAGCGGGCCCCTCCTACGAGCAGTACTTC.

CDR3 nucleotide sequence: TGTGCCAGCAGCCCCGCCAATCAGCCCCAGCATTTT. Its translation is CASSPANQPQHF. The V gene is TRBV7-9, the J gene TRBJ1-5, with D unclear. The CDR3 extends over 12 amino acids. Trimming cost V 5 bases and J 3 bases, with 5 bases left between them. Germline values: CDR1 SEHNR, CDR2 FQNEAQ (reference sequence).

In this sample, this clonotype turned up a few times. V is TRBV20-1 and J is TRBJ2-7; tentatively, D is TRBD1 (9 bases). CDR3 length equals 15 residues. Trimming cost V 7 bases and J 6 bases, with 25 bases left between them. CDR1 and CDR2 (germline): DFQATT, SNEGSKA (reference sequence). The CDR3 loop is CSVERGGQGSVEQYF. In DNA form, the CDR3 reads TGCAGTGTCGAACGGGGGGGACAGGGATCGGTCGAGCAGTACTTC.

This clonotype showed up just a few times. The chain carries TRBV29-1 and TRBJ2-5, with D unresolved. The length of the CDR3 is 10 residues. Between the trimmed V and J ends, which lost 6 bases and 5 bases, there was a span of 7 bases. Per the germline V gene, CDR1 is SQVTM and CDR2 is ANQGSEA. The CDR3 nucleotides read TGCAGCGTCGGCACGGAGACCCAGTACTTC. Amino acids: CSVGTETQYF.

This clonotype was found a few times. CDR3 sequence (DNA): TGTGCCAGCAGTGAGGATCGCTACGAGCAGTACTTC. Its translation is CASSEDRYEQYF. The genes are TRBV2 and TRBJ2-7, with D unclear. Per the germline V gene, CDR1 is SNHLY and CDR2 is FYNNEI. The CDR3 spans 12 residues. V shed 3 bases and J shed 3 bases, with 6 bases lying between them. Filled out from reference TRBV2 and TRBJ2-7, the complete variable domain reads EPEVTQTPSHQVTQMGQEVILRCVPISNHLYFYWYRQILGQKVEFLVSFYNNEISEKSEIFDDQFSVERPDGSNFTLKIRSTKLEDSAMYFCASSEDRYEQYFGPGTRLTVT.

This clonotype has just a few counts. The CDR3 protein is CAWSVRGVNTEAFF. The CDR3 nucleotides are TGTGCCTGGAGTGTAAGGGGAGTGAACACTGAAGCTTTCTTT. V and J are TRBV30 and TRBJ1-1; D might be TRBD1 (5 bases). The V end lost 0 bases, the J end lost 0 bases, and 8 bases lay between the germline ends. Germline V gene data show CDR1 as GTSNPN and CDR2 as SVGIG (reference sequence). This CDR3 has 14 residues.

The J gene is TRBJ2-1, the V gene TRBV20-1, with 12 bases fitting TRBD2. Per germline, CDR1 DFQATT and CDR2 SNEGSKA (reference sequence). This CDR3 is built from 16 residues. The trim removed 3 bases at V and 6 bases at J, leaving 9 bases unmatched. The CDR3 protein is CSAREASGGAVNEQFF. CDR3 DNA: TGCAGTGCTAGGGAGGCTAGCGGGGGGGCGGTCAATGAGCAGTTCTTC.